This passage covers 25 T cell receptor beta chains from one sample sequenced in a study of CD8 T cells in Susac syndrome. Reverse transcription used about 0.45 to 1 ug RNA and random hexamers. TCRdb analysed the immunoSEQ multiplex PCR reads with MiXCR anew, one entry per CDR3 protein. The table shows some 130,000 distinct CDR3 sequences, with approximately 95% occurring only once. Sequencing input: CD8+ T cells from PBMCs. All receptors derive from a human donor with Susac syndrome.

In the case of this clonotype: The junction departs from germline at one end; a sequencing error may be responsible. V gene TRBV7-7 combines with J gene TRBJ2-5; 8 bases are a match to TRBD1. This CDR3 spans 15 amino acids. In germline, CDR1 is SSHAT, CDR2 FNYEAQ (reference sequence). The CDR3 sequence is CASSLAPGGKETQYF. The CDR3 DNA reads as TGTGCTAGCAGCTTAGCCCCAGGGGGCAAAGAGACCCAGTACTTC.

V usage is TRBV5-1 and J usage is TRBJ2-2, with TRBD1 matching over 11 bases. Looked up from germline, CDR1 is SGHRS and CDR2 is YFSETQ. This CDR3 has 15 amino acids. Unmatched junction bases numbered 5, after V lost 4 bases and J lost 6 bases. In nucleotides, the CDR3 is TGCGCCAGCAGCATGGGACAGGGGGATGCCGGGGAGCTGTTTTTT. This encodes CASSMGQGDAGELFF. The variable domain in full, with the rest retrieved from reference TRBV5-1 and TRBJ2-2, is KAGVTQTPRYLIKTRGQQVTLSCSPISGHRSVSWYQQTPGQGLQFLFEYFSETQRNKGNFPGRFSGRQFSNSRSEMNVSTLELGDSALYLCASSMGQGDAGELFFGEGSRLTVL.

The genes are TRBV27 and TRBJ2-3; 12 bases line up with TRBD2. There are 15 residues in the CDR3. Germline V gives CDR1 MNHEY, CDR2 SMNVEV (reference sequence). Losses at the gene ends were 5 bases for V and 1 base for J; bases not matched to a gene: 1. CDR3 loop: CASSPSGGGTDTQYF. CDR3 in DNA: TGTGCCAGCAGTCCTAGCGGGGGGGGCACAGATACGCAGTATTTT.

The genes are TRBV7-8 and TRBJ1-2, with D maybe TRBD1 (5 bases). CDR1 is SGHVS, CDR2 FQNEAQ, per germline. The CDR3 consists of 15 residues. Trimming took off 4 bases at V and 7 bases at J, with 19 bases between the two ends. The CDR3 loop is CASSYIGQAQGGYTF. The CDR3 DNA reads as TGTGCCAGCAGCTACATCGGGCAGGCTCAGGGTGGCTACACCTTC.

The chain couples TRBV12-3 or TRBV12-4 to TRBJ1-5, with 10 bases matching TRBD1. The J segment lost 5 bases and the V segment lost 5 bases, leaving 9 bases of the junction unmatched. This CDR3 is 16 amino acids long. The CDR3, as DNA: TGTGCCAGCAGTCAAGGGGGACAGGGGTTACATCAGCCCCAGCATTTT. Residues: CASSQGGQGLHQPQHF.

The rearrangement uses TRBV30 and TRBJ1-1, with a possible D match to TRBD1 (6 bases). This CDR3 is 12 amino acids long. V was shortened by 2 bases and J by 10 bases, with 14 bases between the two germline ends. CDR1 is GTSNPN, CDR2 SVGIG, per germline (reference sequence). The CDR3 coding sequence is TGTGCCTGGAGTTCTGGGGGCAGTGTAGCTTTCTTT. Its protein is CAWSSGGSVAFF.

The chain employs TRBV9 and TRBJ2-7, with 8 bases that match TRBD2. There are 19 residues in the CDR3. The V and J ends lost 4 bases and 5 bases, in that order; junction bases with no gene match: 23. Germline V gives CDR1 SGDLS, CDR2 YYNGEE. CDR3 amino acids: CASSSLPAGTTLGGDEQYF. The CDR3 DNA reads TGTGCCAGCAGCTCACTCCCAGCGGGTACGACCCTCGGGGGGGACGAGCAGTACTTC. Full variable domain (missing parts from reference TRBV9 and TRBJ2-7): DSGVTQTPKHLITATGQRVTLRCSPRSGDLSVYWYQQSLDQGLQFLIQYYNGEERAKGNILERFSAQQFPDLHSELNLSSLELGDSALYFCASSSLPAGTTLGGDEQYFGPGTRLTVT.

The chain has TRBV20-1 and TRBJ2-1; the D is unclear. Trimming left V 1 base short and J 8 bases short, with 12 bases between. The CDR3 covers 13 residues. Germline V gives CDR1 DFQATT, CDR2 SNEGSKA (reference sequence). CDR3 region: CSARGKWSHEQFF. CDR3 in DNA: TGCAGTGCTAGAGGGAAATGGTCCCATGAGCAGTTCTTC.

The V call is TRBV20-1, the J call TRBJ2-2; 10 bases align to TRBD1. The germline V gene has CDR1 DFQATT and CDR2 SNEGSKA (reference sequence). V was clipped by 2 bases and J by 4 bases; unmatched bases: 7. The CDR3 is made up of 16 amino acids. CDR3 DNA sequence: TGCAGTGCTAGACCGACAGGGGGCTTAAGCACCGGGGAGCTGTTTTTT. This sequence encodes CSARPTGGLSTGELFF.

The chain couples TRBV15 to TRBJ1-2; the D gene is possibly TRBD1 (5 bases). CDR3 length: 16 amino acids. Trimming cost V 0 bases and J 4 bases, with 15 bases left between them. Germline V gene data show CDR1 as LNHNV and CDR2 as YYDKDF (reference sequence). This chain's CDR3 is CATSRDRGPGGYGYTF. As DNA, the CDR3 is TGTGCCACCAGCAGAGATAGAGGACCGGGGGGCTATGGCTACACCTTC. Full variable domain (remainder filled in from reference TRBV15 and TRBJ1-2): DAMVIQNPRYQVTQFGKPVTLSCSQTLNHNVMYWYQQKSSQAPKLLFHYYDKDFNNEADTPDNFQSRRPNTSFCFLDIRSPGLGDTAMYLCATSRDRGPGGYGYTFGSGTRLTVV.

The CDR3 sequence is CASSRGTSGEQYF. The DNA for the CDR3 is TGTGCCAGCAGCCGCGGGACTAGCGGCGAGCAGTACTTC. The rearrangement joins TRBV7-9 to TRBJ2-7, with 11 positions matching TRBD2. Trimming removed 5 bases from V and 6 bases from J; junction bases left unmatched: 3. The CDR3 is 13 residues long. Germline CDR1 reads SEHNR; CDR2 reads FQNEAQ (reference sequence).

V usage is TRBV9 and J usage is TRBJ2-5; D tentatively fits TRBD1 or TRBD2 (6 bases each). Germline CDR1 SGDLS, CDR2 YYNGEE. This CDR3 region has 15 residues. V gave up 4 bases and J gave up 1 base, with 14 bases separating them. CDR3: CASSQLGGVQETQYF. For the CDR3, the DNA is TGTGCCAGCAGCCAACTCGGGGGCGTCCAAGAGACCCAGTACTTC.

V gene TRBV4-1 combines with J gene TRBJ2-5; 10 nucleotides line up with TRBD2. CDR3 length: 15 amino acids. CDR1 is MGHRA and CDR2 is YSYEKL in the germline V gene. V shed 0 bases, J shed 7 bases, and the junction held 5 bases outside the gene matches. CDR3 region: CASSQELKREGTQYF. CDR3 DNA: TGCGCCAGCAGCCAAGAGTTGAAGCGGGAGGGGACCCAGTACTTC.

This clonotype was seen once. The chain has TRBV6-1 and TRBJ1-5; 7 nucleotides match TRBD1. V trimming: 5 bases; J trimming: 5 bases; junction bases outside the gene matches: 12. CDR1 MNHNS and CDR2 SASEGT come from the germline V gene. CDR3 size: 16 residues. This CDR3 is CASSQTPTGLDQPQHF. In nucleotides, the CDR3 is TGTGCCAGCAGTCAGACCCCGACAGGGCTAGATCAGCCCCAGCATTTT.

V is TRBV20-1 and J is TRBJ2-7, with 11 nucleotides matching TRBD1. The CDR3 totals 13 residues. Germline values: CDR1 DFQATT, CDR2 SNEGSKA (reference sequence). The V gene end was trimmed by 7 bases and the J gene end by 2 bases; junction bases not matched to a gene: 4. The CDR3, as DNA: TGCAGTGGGGGACAGGGGGACACCTACGAGCAGTACTTC. Residues: CSGGQGDTYEQYF.

CDR3 nucleotides: TGTGCCAGCAGCTTGGATTCTCAGGGCCGGTCTGGATGGACCCAGTACTTC. Translation gives CASSLDSQGRSGWTQYF. The V gene is TRBV5-6, the J gene TRBJ2-5, with D maybe TRBD1 (5 bases). The germline V gene has CDR1 SGHDT and CDR2 YYEEEE. This CDR3 spans 17 amino acids. Trimming shortened V by 0 bases and J by 7 bases, and 22 bases separated the two germline ends.

The rearrangement uses TRBV12-3 or TRBV12-4 and TRBJ2-3; tentatively, D is TRBD1 or TRBD2 (6 bases each). Trimming removed 7 bases from V and 6 bases from J, with 17 bases in between. The CDR3 contains 14 residues. The CDR3 here is CASTSGAGWDTQYF. CDR3 DNA sequence: TGTGCCAGCACCTCAGGGGCGGGATGGGATACGCAGTATTTT.

The rearrangement joins TRBV12-3 or TRBV12-4 to TRBJ2-2, with D possibly TRBD2 on 7 matching bases. With 7 bases removed from V and 5 bases from J, the gap between germline ends came to 17 bases. This CDR3 comprises 15 residues. CDR3 in amino acids: CASTPGGRGTGELFF. The CDR3 DNA reads TGTGCCAGCACCCCGGGGGGCAGGGGAACCGGGGAGCTGTTTTTT.

This clonotype was observed a handful of times. The chain is built from TRBV29-1 and TRBJ2-7; no reliable D call. The CDR3 is made up of 12 amino acids. Germline V gene data show CDR1 as SQVTM and CDR2 as ANQGSEA. V lost 6 bases and J 4 bases, leaving 13 bases between the germline ends. CDR3 residues: CSVGDVGYEQYF. CDR3 nucleotides: TGCAGCGTGGGCGACGTTGGGTACGAGCAGTACTTC.

This chain links TRBV4-1 with TRBJ2-2, with D possibly being TRBD1 (5 bases). Germline CDR1 reads MGHRA; CDR2 reads YSYEKL. This CDR3 contains 15 residues. Trimming pared 7 bases from V and 0 bases from J, leaving 12 bases between. Written as DNA, the CDR3 is TGCGCCAGCACCCTCCCAGGGTCGAACACCGGGGAGCTGTTTTTT. The encoded protein is CASTLPGSNTGELFF.

V and J are TRBV30 and TRBJ2-2, with 7 nucleotides matching TRBD2. The germline gives CDR1 GTSNPN, CDR2 SVGIG (reference sequence). The CDR3 has 14 amino acids. With V trimmed by 0 bases and J by 6 bases, 4 bases remained unmatched. The DNA for the CDR3 is TGTGCCTGGAGTGTAGCGGCGGGGGCCGGGGAGCTGTTTTTT. It translates to CAWSVAAGAGELFF.

This clonotype was found once. The chain employs TRBV20-1 and TRBJ1-2; 7 bases fit TRBD1. The CDR3 sequence is 14 residues long. Trimming at V came to 3 bases and at J to 3 bases, leaving 7 bases not matched to a gene. The germline CDR1 and CDR2 sequences are DFQATT and SNEGSKA (reference sequence). This chain's CDR3 is CSARIFGTDYGYTF. Here the CDR3 DNA reads TGCAGTGCTAGGATATTCGGGACAGACTATGGCTACACCTTC.

This chain connects TRBV23-1 to TRBJ1-5; D unclear. TRBV23-1 belongs to the ORF category, with a function that is uncertain. Trimming removed 6 bases at V and 5 bases at J, with 8 bases between. CDR3 length: 12 amino acids. CDR3 nucleotide sequence: TGCGCCAGCAGCCTAAGGGATCAGCCCCAGCATTTT. Its protein is CASSLRDQPQHF.

The chain is built from TRBV9 and TRBJ1-5; TRBD1 might be the D (6 bases). V was cut by 1 base and J by 3 bases, with 11 bases left in between. Germline V gives CDR1 SGDLS, CDR2 YYNGEE. The CDR3 is 15 residues long. The CDR3, as DNA: TGTGCCAGCAGCGTATCAGGGGTGAACAATCAGCCCCAGCATTTT. Translating gives CASSVSGVNNQPQHF.

The V gene is TRBV27, the J gene TRBJ2-5; 12 nucleotides match TRBD2. With 5 bases clipped from V and 5 bases from J, the junction kept 9 bases outside the gene matches. Germline CDR1 MNHEY, CDR2 SMNVEV (reference sequence). The CDR3 is 16 amino acids. The CDR3 nucleotides read TGTGCCAGCAGTCCTCTAGCGGGAGGGCCCGCGGAGACCCAGTACTTC. Protein sequence: CASSPLAGGPAETQYF.